These 28 T cell receptor beta chains were all obtained from the same sample, sequenced in a study of OX40 agonist ivuxolimab in advanced cancers. Some clones are missing from TCRdb's copy, which holds only in-frame ones; the method was immunoSEQ multiplex PCR. The data show tens of thousands of clones, with 83% seen just once and almost 1.5% held by the top ten. Sequences were derived from CD4+ or CD8+ T cells sorted from blood, sampled in a trial of the OX40 agonist ivuxolimab. The receptors derive from an adult with an advanced solid tumor such as melanoma, head and neck, liver or kidney cancer.

The rearrangement links TRBV7-8 to TRBJ2-7, with D possibly TRBD2 on 6 matching bases. Germline CDR1 is SGHVS and CDR2 is FQNEAQ. CDR3 length: 15 residues. V dropped 5 bases and J dropped 4 bases, with 18 bases sitting between them. This CDR3 is CASSPERRGVYEQYF. The CDR3 DNA reads as TGTGCCAGCAGCCCCGAAAGGCGGGGAGTGTACGAGCAGTACTTC.

This clone has a single count. J is TRBJ2-1 and V is TRBV7-2, with 9 bases fitting TRBD1. The length of the CDR3 is 14 residues. Trimming cost V 5 bases and J 5 bases; bases outside gene matches: 4. Germline CDR1 reads SGHTA; CDR2 reads FQGNSA. CDR3 sequence reads: CASSVTGGNNEQFF. The CDR3 DNA is TGTGCCAGCAGCGTAACAGGGGGCAACAATGAGCAGTTCTTC. The full variable domain, rest sourced from reference TRBV7-2 and TRBJ2-1, is GAGVSQSPSNKVTEKGKDVELRCDPISGHTALYWYRQSLGQGLEFLIYFQGNSAPDKSGLPSDRFSAERTGGSVSTLTIQRTQQEDSAVYLCASSVTGGNNEQFFGPGTRLTVL.

This clone has a single count. The V call is TRBV6-5, the J call TRBJ2-7; 8 nucleotides match TRBD1. This CDR3 has 12 amino acids. Unmatched junction bases numbered 2, after V lost 8 bases and J lost 2 bases. CDR1 MNHEY and CDR2 SVGAGI come from the germline V gene. CDR3 residues: CASSTGAYEQYF. For the CDR3, the DNA is TGTGCCAGCTCGACAGGGGCCTACGAGCAGTACTTC.

The V and J genes are TRBV7-6 and TRBJ1-4; possible D gene TRBD1, 6 bases. The V gene's germline CDR1 is SGHVS and CDR2 FNYEAQ. V shed 5 bases and J shed 11 bases, with 12 bases lying between them. The CDR3 is 12 amino acids. The CDR3 sequence is CASSHRTGKLFF. The CDR3 DNA follows: TGTGCCAGCAGCCACCGTACAGGGAAACTGTTTTTT.

V is TRBV6-5 and J is TRBJ2-7; D not resolved. The CDR3 totals 14 residues. V was clipped by 5 bases and J by 3 bases, with 14 bases between them. In germline, CDR1 is MNHEY, CDR2 SVGAGI. The CDR3 spells CASSPYGPSYEQYF. Here the CDR3 DNA reads TGTGCCAGCAGTCCCTATGGACCGAGCTACGAGCAGTACTTC.

This chain connects TRBV12-5 to TRBJ1-3; TRBD1 is a possible D gene (6 bases). Trimming took off 8 bases at V and 0 bases at J, with 8 bases between the two ends. Germline lookup yields CDR1 LGHNT and CDR2 FRNRAP. The CDR3 contains 13 residues. The CDR3 DNA reads as TGTGCTAGTAGGGGGGCCTCTGGAAACACCATATATTTT. Its protein product is CASRGASGNTIYF.

The J gene is TRBJ2-3, the V gene TRBV12-5; TRBD1 matches 7 bases. Germline loops: CDR1 LGHNT, CDR2 FRNRAP. V shed 6 bases, J shed 2 bases, and the junction held 11 bases outside the gene matches. The CDR3 is made up of 16 amino acids. The CDR3 loop is CASGSGTGVNTDTQYF. For the CDR3, the DNA is TGTGCTAGTGGATCGGGAACAGGGGTCAACACAGATACGCAGTATTTT. Full variable domain (missing parts from reference TRBV12-5 and TRBJ2-3): DARVTQTPRHKVTEMGQEVTMRCQPILGHNTVFWYRQTMMQGLELLAYFRNRAPLDDSGMPKDRFSAEMPDATLATLKIQPSEPRDSAVYFCASGSGTGVNTDTQYFGPGTRLTVL.

The chain joins TRBV5-6 to TRBJ1-2; possible D gene TRBD1, 5 bases. The germline CDR1 and CDR2 sequences are SGHDT and YYEEEE. The CDR3 sequence is 14 residues long. Trimming stripped 4 bases from V and 7 bases from J, with 17 bases between. The CDR3 sequence: CASSPEWGWGGYTF. The CDR3 DNA reads as TGTGCCAGCAGCCCGGAATGGGGCTGGGGTGGCTACACCTTC.

This clone was seen only a few times. The chain employs TRBV5-6 and TRBJ2-5; the match to TRBD1 covers 9 bases. The CDR3 is 17 residues long. Unmatched junction bases numbered 8, after V lost 0 bases and J lost 2 bases. In germline, CDR1 is SGHDT, CDR2 YYEEEE. CDR3 sequence reads: CASSLGGLGTGQETQYF. Here the CDR3 DNA reads TGTGCCAGCAGCTTGGGGGGCCTCGGGACAGGGCAAGAGACCCAGTACTTC.

This clone showed up just once. J is TRBJ2-1 and V is TRBV29-1; no definite D call. Trimming removed 4 bases at V and 9 bases at J, with 7 bases between. CDR1 and CDR2 from the germline V gene are SQVTM and ANQGSEA. The CDR3 has 10 amino acids. The CDR3 reads CSVGDREQFF. The CDR3 nucleotides are TGCAGCGTTGGGGATCGTGAGCAGTTCTTC.

The gene calls are TRBV6-5 and TRBJ1-1, with 9 nucleotides matching TRBD1. V lost 8 bases to trimming and J lost 5 bases; unmatched junction nucleotides: 9. Germline V gene sequence: CDR1 MNHEY, CDR2 SVGAGI. CDR3 size: 14 residues. DNA of the CDR3: TGTGCCAGCCGCGGAACAGGGGGCAGTACTGAAGCTTTCTTT. It codes for CASRGTGGSTEAFF.

J is TRBJ2-3 and V is TRBV6-5; 8 bases fit TRBD2. CDR3 size: 13 residues. CDR1 and CDR2 (germline): MNHEY, SVGAGI. As DNA, the CDR3 is TGTACCGTGGGGCGGGGGGCCAGGGATACGCAGTATTTT. Its translation: CTVGRGARDTQYF.

This chain joins TRBV2 and TRBJ1-4; no reliable D call. V shed 6 bases and J shed 3 bases, with 2 bases lying between them. The CDR3 covers 11 residues. CDR1 and CDR2 (germline): SNHLY, FYNNEI. The CDR3, as DNA: TGTGCCAGCAGGGCTAATGAAAAACTGTTTTTT. Translating it yields CASRANEKLFF.

This clone occurred once. The genes are TRBV2 and TRBJ1-1; D ambiguous. Germline assignment: CDR1 SNHLY and CDR2 FYNNEI. This CDR3 region has 12 residues. Trimming removed 9 bases from V and 4 bases from J, with 12 bases in between. CDR3 protein: CARGRSVTEAFF. Written as DNA, the CDR3 is TGTGCCAGGGGCCGCTCGGTCACTGAAGCTTTCTTT.

This chain uses TRBV10-3 with TRBJ2-1; D remains unclear. The germline gives CDR1 ENHRY, CDR2 SYGVKD. Trimming took off 6 bases at V and 7 bases at J, with 13 bases between the two ends. The CDR3 is made up of 13 amino acids. The CDR3 DNA is TGTGCCATCAGCCCCGTCGAGGAGAATGAGCAGTTCTTC. It translates to CAISPVEENEQFF.

This clone was found a few times. The J gene is TRBJ2-7, the V gene TRBV7-6; no definite D call. From germline, CDR1 is SGHVS and CDR2 FNYEAQ. The V end lost 2 bases, the J end lost 2 bases, and 7 bases lay between the germline ends. The CDR3 contains 13 residues. For the CDR3, the DNA is TGTGCCAGCAGCTTATGGCAGGCCTACGAGCAGTACTTC. Its protein is CASSLWQAYEQYF.

This rearrangement joins TRBV6-1 to TRBJ2-5; D not certain. Trimming pared 6 bases from V and 2 bases from J, leaving 13 bases between. The germline CDR1 and CDR2 sequences are MNHNS and SASEGT. This CDR3 contains 14 residues. This chain's CDR3 is CASSPMGLQETQYF. CDR3 nucleotide sequence: TGTGCCAGCAGCCCTATGGGGTTACAAGAGACCCAGTACTTC.

The rearrangement links TRBV18 to TRBJ2-1; 7 positions agree with TRBD2. The CDR3 covers 12 residues. V lost 3 bases and J lost 8; bases outside the gene matches: 1. Germline V CDR1 and CDR2: KGHSH, LQKENI. The CDR3 is CASSPGGDEQFF. In DNA, the CDR3 is TGTGCCAGCTCACCGGGGGGGGATGAGCAGTTCTTC.

This chain joins TRBV29-1 and TRBJ2-3; 9 positions match TRBD2. Trimming cost V 3 bases and J 1 base; bases outside gene matches: 2. This CDR3 comprises 14 residues. CDR1 is SQVTM, CDR2 ANQGSEA, per germline. This CDR3 reads CSVERTSGTDTQYF. DNA for the CDR3: TGCAGCGTTGAGAGGACTAGCGGCACAGATACGCAGTATTTT.

The chain joins TRBV10-3 to TRBJ2-3; 7 nucleotides agree with TRBD2. J was trimmed by 2 bases and V by 3 bases; bases with no gene match: 14. This CDR3 is 18 amino acids long. CDR1 is ENHRY and CDR2 is SYGVKD in the germline V gene. Here the CDR3 DNA reads TGTGCCATCAGTGAACGATCGGGGGTAGCGGGTCCCACAGATACGCAGTATTTT. This sequence encodes CAISERSGVAGPTDTQYF.

The J gene is TRBJ1-1, the V gene TRBV6-6, with D perhaps matching TRBD1 (6 bases). V lost 5 bases and J 4 bases, leaving 11 bases between the germline ends. There are 13 residues in the CDR3. Per the germline V gene, CDR1 is MNHNY and CDR2 is SVGAGI (reference sequence). The CDR3 DNA is TGTGCCAGCAGTATAAAAGGGGGCACTGAAGCTTTCTTT. It specifies CASSIKGGTEAFF.

The genes are TRBV18 and TRBJ2-1; D ambiguous. V was shortened by 3 bases and J by 0 bases, with 6 bases between the two germline ends. Germline loops: CDR1 KGHSH, CDR2 LQKENI. The CDR3 is 14 residues long. In DNA form, the CDR3 reads TGTGCCAGCTCACCGGAGAGCTCCTACAATGAGCAGTTCTTC. It encodes CASSPESSYNEQFF.

The rearrangement links TRBV2 to TRBJ2-1; 9 nucleotides align to TRBD2. The V and J ends lost 5 bases and 2 bases, in that order; junction bases with no gene match: 7. CDR3 length: 16 amino acids. CDR1 is SNHLY, CDR2 FYNNEI, per germline. The chain's CDR3 is CASSHTSSGAYNEQFF. CDR3 nucleotide sequence: TGTGCCAGCAGTCACACCTCTAGCGGGGCCTACAATGAGCAGTTCTTC.

The genes are TRBV18 and TRBJ2-5; 11 bases fit TRBD1. The J call may be wrong; the DNA end is better matched by TRBJ2-7. This CDR3 spans 15 amino acids. Per germline, CDR1 KGHSH and CDR2 LQKENI. CDR3 nucleotides: TGTGCCAGCTCAGCAGCCGGGACAGGGGGCTACGAGCAGTACTTC. Its protein is CASSAAGTGGYEQYF.

This clone was observed a handful of times. The J gene is TRBJ1-1, the V gene TRBV2; no reliable D call. Germline CDR1 SNHLY, CDR2 FYNNEI. This CDR3 is 15 amino acids long. Trimming took off 0 bases at V and 1 base at J, with 9 bases between the two ends. The DNA of the CDR3 is TGTGCCAGCAGTGAAGCGGTGAGGCAGAACACTGAAGCTTTCTTT. Translation gives CASSEAVRQNTEAFF.

The chain joins TRBV7-2 to TRBJ2-3, with 11 bases that match TRBD1. The ends lost 1 base at V and 8 bases at J; junction bases unmatched: 5. CDR1 is SGHTA, CDR2 FQGNSA, per germline. The CDR3 is 15 amino acids. The chain's CDR3 is CASSLVGTGGGTQYF. The CDR3 DNA follows: TGTGCCAGCAGCTTAGTGGGGACAGGGGGGGGTACGCAGTATTTT.

The V call is TRBV27, the J call TRBJ1-3; no clear D. V was shortened by 6 bases and J by 4 bases, with 10 bases between the two germline ends. CDR1 and CDR2 from the germline V gene are MNHEY and SMNVEV (reference sequence). This CDR3 comprises 13 residues. Written as DNA, the CDR3 is TGTGCCAGCAGACCCGGCGGCGGAAACACCATATATTTT. Its protein is CASRPGGGNTIYF.

The CDR3 is CASSLVATNTGELFF. CDR3 bases: TGTGCCAGCAGCTTAGTGGCTACCAACACCGGGGAGCTGTTTTTT. The V gene is TRBV7-2, the J gene TRBJ2-2; D uncertain. Per germline, CDR1 SGHTA and CDR2 FQGNSA. The V end was cut by 1 base, the J end by 2 bases, with 8 bases between. CDR3 length equals 15 residues.